One sample yielded the 14 T cell receptor beta chains listed below, sequenced in a study of blood T cell repertoires in COVID-19. Profiling relied on immunoSEQ multiplex PCR, and the TCRdb table lists in-frame clones only, not all of them. The table records about 400,000 clones, approximately 85% of them present only once. The sequenced sample consisted of PBMCs or T cells enriched from blood (not recorded which). The receptors stem from a woman aged 40 to 49 with acute COVID-19.

V usage is TRBV9 and J usage is TRBJ1-2; no clear D gene. Trimming cost V 4 bases and J 4 bases, with 20 bases left between them. CDR3 length: 16 residues. Germline V gene data show CDR1 as SGDLS and CDR2 as YYNGEE. The CDR3 DNA is TGTGCCAGCAGCCCCTCGGGTTCGGGAAGGCCCTATGGCTACACCTTC. It is translated as CASSPSGSGRPYGYTF.

The chain combines TRBV3-1 (or the pseudogene TRBV3-2) with TRBJ1-2; TRBD1 matches 7 bases. The V segment lost 2 bases and the J segment 4 bases; nucleotides outside the gene matches: 1. Germline assignment: CDR1 LGHDT and CDR2 YNNKEL (reference sequence). The CDR3 totals 13 residues. CDR3 sequence reads: CASSQRQGYGYTF. DNA for the CDR3: TGTGCCAGCAGCCAACGACAGGGCTATGGCTACACCTTC.

V is TRBV24-1 and J is TRBJ2-6, with TRBD1 matching over 12 bases. V dropped 4 bases and J dropped 2; count of bases not matched to a gene: 17. Per germline, CDR1 KGHDR and CDR2 SFDVKD. This CDR3 comprises 22 residues. This chain's CDR3 is CATSEPGTGGALAGAGANVLTF. As DNA, the CDR3 is TGTGCCACCAGTGAACCCGGGACAGGGGGCGCATTAGCAGGGGCTGGGGCCAACGTCCTGACTTTC.

The chain links TRBV7-9 to TRBJ2-5, with TRBD1 identical over 10 bases. The length of the CDR3 is 17 residues. The V gene end was trimmed by 4 bases and the J gene end by 2 bases; junction bases not matched to a gene: 10. The germline V gene has CDR1 SEHNR and CDR2 FQNEAQ (reference sequence). The CDR3 is CASSWGTGEGRQETQYF. CDR3 in DNA: TGTGCCAGCAGCTGGGGGACAGGGGAAGGTCGGCAAGAGACCCAGTACTTC.

The CDR3 bases are TGTGCCAGCAGCGTGGAACCAGGGGCCGGGACTAGGCCCGATACGCAGTATTTT. Encoded protein: CASSVEPGAGTRPDTQYF. The V gene is TRBV9, the J gene TRBJ2-3; 8 nucleotides agree with TRBD2. The V segment lost 2 bases and the J segment 6 bases; nucleotides outside the gene matches: 17. CDR3 length: 18 residues. Germline V gives CDR1 SGDLS, CDR2 YYNGEE.

The CDR3 coding sequence is TGTGCCTGGAGTCCACAACTAGCGGGGGTCCTTATAGGCAATGAGCAGTTCTTC. Its translation is CAWSPQLAGVLIGNEQFF. The chain carries TRBV30 and TRBJ2-1; 11 bases are a match to TRBD2. Germline CDR1 GTSNPN, CDR2 SVGIG (reference sequence). The V gene end was trimmed by 2 bases and the J gene end by 6 bases; junction bases not matched to a gene: 15. This CDR3 has 18 residues.

This clone was observed a few times. The chain uses TRBV11-3 and TRBJ1-6; 8 bases line up with TRBD1. Germline trimming cut 5 bases from V and 10 bases from J; bases unmatched to any gene: 10. CDR1 and CDR2 from the germline V gene are SGHNT and YENEEA. The CDR3 covers 15 residues. In DNA form, the CDR3 reads TGTGCCAGCAGCCCAGAGGACAGGGATGGATCACCCCTCCACTTT. Its translation: CASSPEDRDGSPLHF.

The chain couples TRBV7-8 to TRBJ1-5, with 8 nucleotides matching TRBD1. The CDR3 runs to 15 residues. The junction had 5 bases not matched to a gene; V was cut back by 0 bases and J by 7 bases. The germline gives CDR1 SGHVS, CDR2 FQNEAQ. The CDR3 reads CASSLARGLKQPQHF. The CDR3 DNA sequence: TGTGCCAGCAGCTTAGCCAGGGGGCTCAAACAGCCCCAGCATTTT.

V usage is TRBV2 and J usage is TRBJ2-7, with 10 bases matching TRBD1. After removal of 6 bases from V and 4 bases from J, the junction contained 6 bases not matched to a gene. Germline lookup yields CDR1 SNHLY and CDR2 FYNNEI. This CDR3 spans 14 amino acids. The CDR3 loop reads CASRRPGQGYEQYF. Here the CDR3 DNA reads TGTGCCAGCAGGCGACCGGGACAGGGGTACGAGCAGTACTTC.

The gene calls are TRBV7-6 and TRBJ2-5, with D unresolved. The CDR3 length is 14 residues. V was trimmed by 4 bases and J by 2 bases, leaving 11 bases between them. Germline values: CDR1 SGHVS, CDR2 FNYEAQ. CDR3 nucleotide sequence: TGTGCCAGCAGCTCTCGCGTAGTGCAAGAGACCCAGTACTTC. It specifies CASSSRVVQETQYF.

This chain links TRBV19 with TRBJ2-7; the D gene is possibly TRBD1 (6 bases). V dropped 8 bases and J dropped 0 bases, with 8 bases sitting between them. CDR3 size: 12 residues. Germline values: CDR1 LNHDA, CDR2 SQIVND (reference sequence). The CDR3 loop is CASGQNSYEQYF. CDR3 sequence (DNA): TGTGCCAGTGGACAGAACTCCTACGAGCAGTACTTC. Based on the CDR3 plus reference TRBV19 and TRBJ2-7, the full variable domain is DGGITQSPKYLFRKEGQNVTLSCEQNLNHDAMYWYRQDPGQGLRLIYYSQIVNDFQKGDIAEGYSVSREKKESFPLTVTSAQKNPTAFYLCASGQNSYEQYFGPGTRLTVT.

This clone was counted ten times or more. The J gene is TRBJ2-1, the V gene TRBV4-2; tentative D call: TRBD2 (6 bases). V was clipped by 1 base and J by 1 base, with 20 bases between them. The CDR3 has 19 amino acids. From germline, CDR1 is LGHNA and CDR2 YNFKEQ. The CDR3, as DNA: TGTGCCAGCAGCCAAGTCAGCGGGTGGGCAGGGTCGTCCTACAATGAGCAGTTCTTC. Its translation is CASSQVSGWAGSSYNEQFF.

This chain connects TRBV13 to TRBJ2-7, with 9 bases that match TRBD1. The CDR3 totals 16 residues. The V segment lost 5 bases and the J segment 2 bases; nucleotides outside the gene matches: 10. Germline lookup yields CDR1 PRHDT and CDR2 FYEKMQ (reference sequence). The CDR3 nucleotides read TGTGCCAGCAGCCAAGCCGGGACAGGGTTCACCTACGAGCAGTACTTC. Translation: CASSQAGTGFTYEQYF.

J is TRBJ1-2 and V is TRBV13, with D possibly matching TRBD1 (5 bases). Trimming left V 1 base short and J 6 bases short, with 9 bases between. Germline V gene sequence: CDR1 PRHDT, CDR2 FYEKMQ (reference sequence). The CDR3 runs 13 residues. CDR3 DNA: TGTGCCAGCAGCTTAGAGGGGAACCATGGCTACACCTTC. Protein: CASSLEGNHGYTF.